This passage covers 21 T cell receptor beta chains from one sample sequenced in a study of PD-L1 blockade in urothelial cancer. Sequencing was performed with immunoSEQ multiplex PCR; in TCRdb, only in-frame clones are kept and a portion is missing. The sample contains tens of thousands of clones, nearly 90% of which appear only once. The sample's time point: pretreatment peripheral blood. The sequenced sample was PBMCs, obtained around atezolizumab (anti-PD-L1) treatment. The receptors here all came from a donor older than 35 with urothelial cancer.

The chain recombines TRBV4-1 with TRBJ2-5; D not resolved. The DNA end lines up better with TRBJ2-7; the J call may be wrong. The germline CDR1 and CDR2 sequences are MGHRA and YSYEKL. This CDR3 spans 15 amino acids. CDR3 sequence (DNA): TGCGCCAGCAGCCAAGGTCGCCGCGGAGACTACGAGCAGTACTTC. Encoded protein: CASSQGRRGDYEQYF.

This clone occurred once. The chain links TRBV5-4 to TRBJ2-3; D is unclear. The CDR3 covers 16 residues. The germline V gene encodes CDR1 SGHNT and CDR2 YYREEE (reference sequence). Trimming shortened V by 9 bases and J by 2 bases, and 22 bases separated the two germline ends. This chain's CDR3 is CATLPESRSVTDTQYF. The CDR3 DNA reads TGTGCCACCCTACCGGAGAGTCGGAGCGTCACAGATACGCAGTATTTT.

This clone showed up many times. This chain joins TRBV19 and TRBJ2-3; 13 nucleotides match TRBD2. Trimming at V came to 6 bases and at J to 6 bases, leaving 3 bases not matched to a gene. CDR3 size: 14 residues. CDR1 is LNHDA and CDR2 is SQIVND in the germline V gene (reference sequence). The CDR3 spells CASRPLAGGDTQYF. CDR3 nucleotides: TGTGCCAGTAGGCCACTAGCGGGAGGGGATACGCAGTATTTT.

This clone has just a few counts. This chain links TRBV5-4 with TRBJ2-5; TRBD2 is a possible D gene (5 bases). Trimming pared 0 bases from V and 4 bases from J, leaving 13 bases between. In germline, CDR1 is SGHNT, CDR2 YYREEE (reference sequence). This CDR3 contains 15 residues. CDR3 sequence (DNA): TGTGCCAGCAGCTTGGTAGAGCGGAGCGGAGAGACCCAGTACTTC. Its translation: CASSLVERSGETQYF.

The chain joins TRBV27 to TRBJ1-5; D is possibly TRBD1 (5 bases). V gave up 6 bases and J gave up 0 bases, with 15 bases separating them. The CDR3 consists of 16 residues. The germline V gene encodes CDR1 MNHEY and CDR2 SMNVEV (reference sequence). Here the CDR3 reads CASRGMDTYSNQPQHF. In DNA, the CDR3 is TGTGCCAGCAGGGGGATGGACACTTATAGCAATCAGCCCCAGCATTTT.

The chain employs TRBV5-1 and TRBJ1-1; D remains ambiguous. The CDR3 spans 15 residues. V was pared by 3 bases and J by 6 bases, with 18 bases between. Germline V CDR1 and CDR2: SGHRS, YFSETQ. The CDR3 loop reads CASSWHSPGEAEAFF. DNA for the CDR3: TGCGCCAGCAGCTGGCACAGCCCTGGGGAGGCTGAAGCTTTCTTT.

This rearrangement joins TRBV7-2 to TRBJ2-3; 7 bases agree with TRBD2. This CDR3 is built from 14 residues. V was pared by 5 bases and J by 0 bases, with 2 bases of the junction left unmatched. In germline, CDR1 is SGHTA, CDR2 FQGNSA. The CDR3 sequence is CASSPGLSTDTQYF. CDR3 bases: TGTGCCAGCAGCCCGGGACTAAGCACAGATACGCAGTATTTT.

Comments on this clone: The junction differs from germline at one of its ends, possibly a read error. This chain uses TRBV18 with TRBJ1-4; TRBD1 matches at 9 bases. The CDR3 covers 15 residues. CDR1 is KGHSH and CDR2 is LQKENI in the germline V gene. The CDR3: CATSQGARGTEKLFF. DNA for the CDR3: TGTGCCACCTCACAGGGGGCACGGGGAACTGAAAAACTGTTTTTT.

The chain recombines TRBV4-3 with TRBJ1-1, with D unclear. The CDR3 runs 16 residues. V lost 0 bases, J lost 0 bases, and 11 bases lay in between. Germline V gene sequence: CDR1 LGHNA, CDR2 YSLEER. In nucleotides, the CDR3 is TGCGCCAGCAGCCAAGATCCCTTCCCTATGAACACTGAAGCTTTCTTT. Translated: CASSQDPFPMNTEAFF.

The gene calls are TRBV7-9 and TRBJ2-1; TRBD2 matches at 11 bases. This CDR3 contains 15 residues. Germline values: CDR1 SEHNR, CDR2 FQNEAQ (reference sequence). J gave up 9 bases and V 6 bases, and 10 bases lay outside the gene matches. CDR3: CASRPGSGRASEQFF. As DNA, the CDR3 is TGTGCCAGCAGACCTGGTAGCGGGAGGGCCAGTGAGCAGTTCTTC.

This clone was seen more than once but under ten times. The rearrangement links TRBV7-3 to TRBJ2-3, with D possibly matching TRBD2 (7 bases). From germline, CDR1 is SGHTA and CDR2 FQGTGA. The CDR3 has 15 residues. Trimming shortened V by 5 bases and J by 8 bases, and 20 bases separated the two germline ends. DNA for the CDR3: TGTGCCAGCAGCCCCGGGGGGTCCCCCAGGGGTACGCAGTATTTT. Protein product: CASSPGGSPRGTQYF.

V and J are TRBV19 and TRBJ1-5; D gene uncertain. Per germline, CDR1 LNHDA and CDR2 SQIVND (reference sequence). This CDR3 contains 15 residues. CDR3 region: CATKLIHNSNQPQHF. The CDR3 DNA follows: TGTGCAACTAAGTTGATCCACAATAGCAATCAGCCCCAGCATTTT.

This CDR3 is CASGRGLETQYF. In DNA, the CDR3 is TGTGCCAGCGGCAGGGGGCTCGAGACCCAGTACTTC. V gene TRBV11-2 combines with J gene TRBJ2-5; 8 bases fit TRBD1. CDR3 size: 12 residues. Germline V lookup: CDR1 SGHAT, CDR2 FQNNGV. J gave up 5 bases and V 8 bases, and 4 bases lay outside the gene matches.

The chain couples TRBV4-2 to TRBJ1-3; D is uncertain. Trimming took 0 bases from V and 9 from J, leaving 15 bases between them. The CDR3 has 15 amino acids. Germline assignment: CDR1 LGHNA and CDR2 YNFKEQ. CDR3 amino acids: CASSQERQSRGTIYF. The CDR3 coding sequence is TGTGCCAGCAGCCAAGAAAGGCAGTCGCGGGGCACCATATATTTT.

The chain has TRBV18 and TRBJ1-1; 8 bases match TRBD1. V lost 3 bases and J lost 4; bases outside the gene matches: 7. The CDR3 is made up of 15 amino acids. Germline CDR1 reads KGHSH; CDR2 reads LQKENI. As DNA, the CDR3 is TGTGCCAGCTCACCGGGACAGGAGGGCGGCACTGAAGCTTTCTTT. Its protein is CASSPGQEGGTEAFF.

The V and J genes are TRBV6-5 and TRBJ1-2; D is possibly TRBD1 (6 bases). Germline CDR1 reads MNHEY; CDR2 reads SVGAGI. CDR3 length: 14 residues. Trimming stripped 7 bases from V and 4 bases from J, with 16 bases between. The CDR3 sequence: CASTDGGGSYGYTF. DNA of the CDR3: TGTGCCAGCACCGATGGGGGCGGGAGCTATGGCTACACCTTC.

This clone has only a few counts. The V call is TRBV5-1, the J call TRBJ2-1; 11 bases are shared with TRBD2. Germline V gives CDR1 SGHRS, CDR2 YFSETQ. The CDR3 is 16 amino acids. V lost 3 bases, J lost 4 bases, and 6 bases stayed unmatched. The CDR3 nucleotides are TGCGCCAGCAGCTGGGGTGGGACTAGCGGTTACAATGAGCAGTTCTTC. This translates into CASSWGGTSGYNEQFF.

This clone was counted between two and nine times. The CDR3 sequence is CASSPGLAGETQYF. The CDR3 nucleotides are TGTGCCAGCAGCCCGGGACTAGCGGGAGAGACCCAGTACTTC. J is TRBJ2-5 and V is TRBV7-3; 12 bases line up with TRBD2. CDR3 length: 14 amino acids. Germline CDR1 SGHTA, CDR2 FQGTGA. The J segment lost 4 bases and the V segment lost 5 bases, leaving 2 bases of the junction unmatched.

The V and J genes are TRBV30 and TRBJ2-7; 11 positions agree with TRBD2. The trim removed 1 base at V and 0 bases at J, leaving 5 bases unmatched. Germline CDR1 and CDR2: GTSNPN and SVGIG (reference sequence). This CDR3 has 16 amino acids. This chain's CDR3 is CAWSAGTSGSSYEQYF. CDR3 bases: TGTGCCTGGAGTGCGGGGACTAGCGGAAGCTCCTACGAGCAGTACTTC.

The J gene is TRBJ2-7, the V gene TRBV28, with 7 bases lining up with TRBD1. CDR1 is MDHEN, CDR2 SYDVKM, per germline. J was trimmed by 1 base and V by 11 bases; bases with no gene match: 11. The length of the CDR3 is 14 residues. The DNA for the CDR3 is TGTGCCTCCCACGGGACAGCAACATCCTACGAGCAGTACTTC. Its protein is CASHGTATSYEQYF.

The gene calls are TRBV7-8 and TRBJ1-5, with no clear D. The ends were cut back, 0 bases at V and 9 bases at J, with 15 bases in the middle. Germline lookup yields CDR1 SGHVS and CDR2 FQNEAQ. The CDR3 contains 15 residues. CDR3: CASSLARQPAGPQHF. The CDR3 region has the DNA TGTGCCAGCAGCTTAGCGCGGCAGCCGGCGGGGCCCCAGCATTTT.